Sequencing of this T cell receptor (beta chain) was carried out in a study of CD8+ T cells in alopecia areata. Findings and caveats of the study: Unlike in mice, where it was clearer, TCR sharing across patients was less clear, possibly HLA-related. In blood and scalp, many expanded lesional clones persisted during tofacitinib.

The CDR3 runs 15 residues. Germline V CDR1 and CDR2: SQVTM, ANQGSEA. With 6 bases removed from V and 0 bases from J, the gap between germline ends came to 15 bases. Remarks on this clone: Its antigen is as yet unknown.

Extraction and reverse transcription of RNA yielded cDNA as the sequencing template. Sequencing used immunoSEQ multiplex PCR; TCRdb keeps in-frame clones, though not all of them. The data contain 200,000 to 250,000 clones, 64% of them singletons. Treatment reported: oral pan-JAK inhibitor, 5-10 mg twice daily. It was from alopecia areata patients that lesional scalp punch biopsies and peripheral blood were collected. The sequence derives from a human donor with alopecia areata. This chain uses TRBV29-1 with TRBJ2-1; TRBD1 might be the D (5 bases). This specimen consisted of CD4+ T cells sorted from blood, obtained at week 4, from a patient treated with tofacitinib. CDR3 sequence: CSVRQGTYSYNEQFF. CDR3 DNA sequence: TGCAGCGTACGTCAGGGAACCTACTCCTACAATGAGCAGTTCTTC.